This paragraph covers one TCR beta chain sequence. In the authors' workflow: Reference gene primer amplification yielded estimated nucleated cell counts. TCRdb's table, derived via immunoSEQ multiplex PCR, lists solely in-frame clones and lacks some. That table supplies the V and J calls and clone size; D and trimming were determined from the DNA. This sample has 150,000 or so clones, with roughly 90% found just once. This record comes from a study of blood T cell repertoires in COVID-19. Study details: COVID-19 samples from acute and convalescent phases originated in the United States, Italy and Spain.

CDR1 is MNHNS, CDR2 SASEGT, per germline. The CDR3 is made up of 16 amino acids. With 4 bases clipped from V and 8 bases from J, the junction kept 12 bases outside the gene matches. Shortly before study entry, within 2 weeks, exposed participants had met a COVID-19 case. The source material was PBMCs or T cells enriched from blood (not recorded which). This clonotype originated in a woman aged 40 to 55 who had been exposed to COVID-19. The chain is built from TRBV6-1 and TRBJ1-2; 11 bases fit TRBD1. CDR3 in amino acids: CASSGGQGAGVSGYTF. For the CDR3, the DNA is TGTGCCAGCAGTGGAGGACAGGGGGCGGGAGTCTCCGGCTACACCTTC.